This T cell receptor (beta chain) stems from a study of shared clonotypes between healthy human individuals. Broader study findings: The researchers took only blood, and tissue repertoires probably look different. Genetic and exposure-history diversity was limited by the small donor number.

Healthy HIV-negative adults with no recent acute infections or vaccinations were recruited as donors. There are 17 residues in the CDR3. J was trimmed by 1 base and V by 0 bases; bases with no gene match: 7. In germline, CDR1 is LGHNA, CDR2 YSLEER. The count of this clone is one. The antigen is unknown. Profiling relied on immunoSEQ multiplex PCR, and the TCRdb table lists in-frame clones only, not all of them. The table includes some 1,400,000 clones, 95% to 97% detected once. This sequence originates from a man aged 25-45 years in good health. The sample comprised naive CD4+ T cells sorted from blood. Subset denoted: CD45RA+ positively selected. V gene TRBV4-3 combines with J gene TRBJ2-7; TRBD2 aligns across 9 bases. CDR3 protein: CASSQESRGRASYEQYF. CDR3 nucleotides: TGCGCCAGCAGCCAAGAGAGTCGCGGGAGGGCGTCCTACGAGCAGTACTTC.